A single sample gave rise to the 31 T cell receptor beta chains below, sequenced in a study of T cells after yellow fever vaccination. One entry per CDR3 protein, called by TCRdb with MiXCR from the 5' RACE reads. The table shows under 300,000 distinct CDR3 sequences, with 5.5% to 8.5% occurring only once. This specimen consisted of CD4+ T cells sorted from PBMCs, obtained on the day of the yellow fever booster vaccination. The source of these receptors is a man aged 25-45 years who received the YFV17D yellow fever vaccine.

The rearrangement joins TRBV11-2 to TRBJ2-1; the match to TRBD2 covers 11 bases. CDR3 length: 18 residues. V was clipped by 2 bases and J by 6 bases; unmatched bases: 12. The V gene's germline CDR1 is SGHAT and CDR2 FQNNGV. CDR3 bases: TGTGCCAGCAGCTTAAGGAGGGTGACTAGCGGGACCTTCAATGAGCAGTTCTTC. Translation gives CASSLRRVTSGTFNEQFF. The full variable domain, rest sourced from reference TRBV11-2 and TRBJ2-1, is EAGVAQSPRYKIIEKRQSVAFWCNPISGHATLYWYQQILGQGPKLLIQFQNNGVVDDSQLPKDRFSAERLKGVDSTLKIQPAKLEDSAVYLCASSLRRVTSGTFNEQFFGPGTRLTVL.

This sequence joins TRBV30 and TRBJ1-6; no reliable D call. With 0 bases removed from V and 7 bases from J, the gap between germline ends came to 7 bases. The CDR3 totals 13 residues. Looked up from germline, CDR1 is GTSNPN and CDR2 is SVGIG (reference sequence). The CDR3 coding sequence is TGTGCCTGGAGTGTACGGCCCAATTCACCCCTCCACTTT. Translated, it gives CAWSVRPNSPLHF.

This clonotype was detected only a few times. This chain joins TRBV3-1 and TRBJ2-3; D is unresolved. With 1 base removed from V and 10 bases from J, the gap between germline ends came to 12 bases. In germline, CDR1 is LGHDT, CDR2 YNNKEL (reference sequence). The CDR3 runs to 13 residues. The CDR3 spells CASSQAGSDAQYF. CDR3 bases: TGTGCCAGCAGCCAAGCGGGCTCGGACGCGCAGTATTTT.

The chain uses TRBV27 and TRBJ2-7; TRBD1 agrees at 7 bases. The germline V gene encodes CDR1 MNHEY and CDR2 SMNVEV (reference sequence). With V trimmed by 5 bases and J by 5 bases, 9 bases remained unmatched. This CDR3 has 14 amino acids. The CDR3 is CASSNRDSPNEQYF. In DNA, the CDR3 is TGTGCCAGCAGTAACCGGGACAGCCCGAACGAGCAGTACTTC.

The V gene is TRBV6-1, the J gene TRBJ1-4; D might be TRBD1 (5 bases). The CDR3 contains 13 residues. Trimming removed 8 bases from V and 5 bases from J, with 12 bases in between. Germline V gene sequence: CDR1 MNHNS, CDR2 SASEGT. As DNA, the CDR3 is TGTGCCAGCTATACAGGAAAGAATGAAAAACTGTTTTTT. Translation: CASYTGKNEKLFF.

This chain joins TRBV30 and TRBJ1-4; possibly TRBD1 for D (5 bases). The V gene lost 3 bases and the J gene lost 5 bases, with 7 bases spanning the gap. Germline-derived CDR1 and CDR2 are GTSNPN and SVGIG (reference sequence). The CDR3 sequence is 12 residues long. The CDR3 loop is CAWRGPNEKLFF. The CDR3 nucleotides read TGTGCCTGGAGGGGGCCGAATGAAAAACTGTTTTTT.

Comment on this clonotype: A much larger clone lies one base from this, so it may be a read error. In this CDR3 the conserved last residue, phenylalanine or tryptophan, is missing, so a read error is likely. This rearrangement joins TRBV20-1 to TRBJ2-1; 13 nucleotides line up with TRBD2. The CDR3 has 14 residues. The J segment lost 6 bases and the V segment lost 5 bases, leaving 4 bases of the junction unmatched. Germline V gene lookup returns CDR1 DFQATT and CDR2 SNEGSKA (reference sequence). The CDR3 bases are TGCAGTGCTGGAAGACTAGCGGGAGGCAATGAGCAGTTCTCC. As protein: CSAGRLAGGNEQFS.

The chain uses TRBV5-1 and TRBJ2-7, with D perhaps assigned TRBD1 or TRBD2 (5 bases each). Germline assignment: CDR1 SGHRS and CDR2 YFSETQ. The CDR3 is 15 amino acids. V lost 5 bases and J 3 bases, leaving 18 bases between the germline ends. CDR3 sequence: CASSYFGTSGYEQYF. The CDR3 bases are TGCGCCAGCAGTTACTTCGGGACCTCCGGCTACGAGCAGTACTTC.

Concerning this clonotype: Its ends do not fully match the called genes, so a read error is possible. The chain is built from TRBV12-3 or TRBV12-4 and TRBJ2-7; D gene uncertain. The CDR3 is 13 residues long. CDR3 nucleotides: TGTGCCAGCAGCGAGACCTTAAGCGCCCCTGGGTGCTTC. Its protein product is CASSETLSAPGCF.

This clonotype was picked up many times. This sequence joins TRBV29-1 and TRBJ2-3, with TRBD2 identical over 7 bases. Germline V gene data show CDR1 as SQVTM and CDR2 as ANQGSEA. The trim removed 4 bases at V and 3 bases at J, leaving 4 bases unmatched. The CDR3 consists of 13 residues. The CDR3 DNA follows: TGCAGCGTTGGGGGCGGGAGAACAGATACGCAGTATTTT. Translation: CSVGGGRTDTQYF.

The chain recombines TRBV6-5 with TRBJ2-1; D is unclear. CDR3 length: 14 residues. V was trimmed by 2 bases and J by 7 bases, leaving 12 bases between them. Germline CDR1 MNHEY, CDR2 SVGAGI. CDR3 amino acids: CASSYPPPGNEQFF. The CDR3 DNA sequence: TGTGCCAGCAGTTACCCCCCACCGGGTAATGAGCAGTTCTTC.

CDR3 nucleotide sequence: TGCGCCAGCAGCTTGGCCGTGGGGAGCGGGAGTTACGAGCAGTACTTC. It encodes CASSLAVGSGSYEQYF. This rearrangement joins TRBV5-1 to TRBJ2-7; 8 bases match TRBD2. V gave up 0 bases and J gave up 4 bases; unmatched junction bases: 9. CDR1 is SGHRS, CDR2 YFSETQ, per germline. The CDR3 has 16 residues.

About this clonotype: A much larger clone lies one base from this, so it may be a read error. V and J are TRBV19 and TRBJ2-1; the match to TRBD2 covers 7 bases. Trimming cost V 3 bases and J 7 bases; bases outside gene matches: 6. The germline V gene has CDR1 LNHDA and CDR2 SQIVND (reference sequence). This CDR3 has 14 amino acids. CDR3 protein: CASSMGTNRNEQFF. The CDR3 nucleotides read TGTGCCAGTAGTATGGGGACTAATCGTAATGAGCAGTTCTTC.

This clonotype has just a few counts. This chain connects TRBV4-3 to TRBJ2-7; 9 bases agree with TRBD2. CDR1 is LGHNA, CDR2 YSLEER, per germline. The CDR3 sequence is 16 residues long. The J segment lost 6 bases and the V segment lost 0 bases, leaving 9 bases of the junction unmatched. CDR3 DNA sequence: TGCGCCAGCAGCCAAGATCCGAGCGGGAGGTGGGGCGAGCAGTACTTC. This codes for CASSQDPSGRWGEQYF.

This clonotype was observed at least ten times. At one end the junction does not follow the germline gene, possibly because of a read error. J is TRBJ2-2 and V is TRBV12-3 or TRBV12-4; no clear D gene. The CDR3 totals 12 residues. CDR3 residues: CASSLEVGELFF. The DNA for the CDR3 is TGTGCCAGCAGCTTAGAAGTCGGGGAGCTGTTTTTT.

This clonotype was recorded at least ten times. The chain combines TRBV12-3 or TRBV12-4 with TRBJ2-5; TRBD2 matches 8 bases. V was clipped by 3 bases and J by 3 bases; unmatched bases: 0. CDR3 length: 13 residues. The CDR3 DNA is TGTGCCAGCAGTTTCGGGAGGGAAGAGACCCAGTACTTC. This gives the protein CASSFGREETQYF.

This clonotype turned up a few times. CDR3 region: CASSLDAPGRAGVSYEQYF. The DNA of the CDR3 is TGTGCCAGCAGCTTAGATGCCCCGGGCAGGGCCGGGGTCTCCTACGAGCAGTACTTC. V and J are TRBV7-8 and TRBJ2-7; D may be TRBD1 or TRBD2 (5 bases each). Germline CDR1 and CDR2: SGHVS and FQNEAQ. Between the trimmed V and J ends, which lost 1 base and 0 bases, there was a span of 22 bases. This CDR3 comprises 19 residues.

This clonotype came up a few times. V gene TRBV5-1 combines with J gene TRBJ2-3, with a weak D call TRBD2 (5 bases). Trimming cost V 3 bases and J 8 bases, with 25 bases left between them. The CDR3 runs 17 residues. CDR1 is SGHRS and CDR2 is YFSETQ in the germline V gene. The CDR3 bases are TGCGCCAGCAGCTCCACACTGGGCGGATCACCGGGAAGTACGCAGTATTTT. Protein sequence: CASSSTLGGSPGSTQYF.

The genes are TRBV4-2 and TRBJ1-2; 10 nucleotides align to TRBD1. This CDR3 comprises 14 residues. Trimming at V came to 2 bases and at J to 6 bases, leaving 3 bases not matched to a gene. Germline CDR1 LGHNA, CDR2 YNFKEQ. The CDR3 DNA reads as TGTGCCAGCAGCCAACGGGACAGGGGAGATGGCTACACCTTC. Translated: CASSQRDRGDGYTF.

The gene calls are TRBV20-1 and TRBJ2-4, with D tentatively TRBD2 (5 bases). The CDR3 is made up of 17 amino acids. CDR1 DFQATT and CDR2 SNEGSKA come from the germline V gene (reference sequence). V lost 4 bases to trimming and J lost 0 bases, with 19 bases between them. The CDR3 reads CSAIAGGSTLAKNIQYF. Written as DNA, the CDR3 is TGCAGTGCTATCGCAGGAGGCAGTACTCTAGCCAAAAACATTCAGTACTTC.

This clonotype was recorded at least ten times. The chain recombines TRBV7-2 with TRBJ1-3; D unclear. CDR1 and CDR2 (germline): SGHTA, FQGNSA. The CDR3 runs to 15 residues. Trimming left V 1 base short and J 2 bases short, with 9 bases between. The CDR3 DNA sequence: TGTGCCAGCAGCTTAGGTCCGTTCCCTGGAAACACCATATATTTT. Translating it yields CASSLGPFPGNTIYF.

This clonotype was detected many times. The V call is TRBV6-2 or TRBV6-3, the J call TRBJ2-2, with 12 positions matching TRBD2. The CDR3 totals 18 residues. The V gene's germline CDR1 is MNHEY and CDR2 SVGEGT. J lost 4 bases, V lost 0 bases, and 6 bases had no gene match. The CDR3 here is CASSYSKLAGGATGELFF. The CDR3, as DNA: TGTGCCAGCAGTTACTCCAAGCTAGCGGGAGGGGCCACCGGGGAGCTGTTTTTT.

The CDR3 here is CSARDGTGGSEQFF. CDR3 DNA sequence: TGCAGTGCTAGAGATGGGACAGGGGGGAGTGAGCAGTTCTTC. The J gene is TRBJ2-1, the V gene TRBV20-1; 11 nucleotides match TRBD1. V shed 0 bases, J shed 9 bases, and the junction held 4 bases outside the gene matches. CDR3 length: 14 amino acids. Germline V CDR1 and CDR2: DFQATT, SNEGSKA (reference sequence).

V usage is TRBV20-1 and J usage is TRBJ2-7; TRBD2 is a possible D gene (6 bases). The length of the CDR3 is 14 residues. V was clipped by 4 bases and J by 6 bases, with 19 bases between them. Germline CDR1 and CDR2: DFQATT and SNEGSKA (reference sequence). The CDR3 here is CSATLDGSGGEQYF. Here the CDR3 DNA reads TGCAGTGCTACCTTAGACGGGAGTGGCGGCGAGCAGTACTTC.

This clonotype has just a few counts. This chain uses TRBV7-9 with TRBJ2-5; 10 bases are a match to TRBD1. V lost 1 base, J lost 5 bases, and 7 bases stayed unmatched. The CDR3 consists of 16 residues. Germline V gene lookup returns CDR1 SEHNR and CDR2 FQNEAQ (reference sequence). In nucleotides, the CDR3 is TGTGCCAGCAGCTTAGGAAGCGGGACAGGGGCGGAGACCCAGTACTTC. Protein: CASSLGSGTGAETQYF.

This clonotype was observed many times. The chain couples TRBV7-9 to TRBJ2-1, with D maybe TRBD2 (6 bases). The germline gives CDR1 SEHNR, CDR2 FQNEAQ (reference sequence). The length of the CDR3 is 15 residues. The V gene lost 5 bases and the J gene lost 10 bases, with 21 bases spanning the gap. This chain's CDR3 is CASSHSLGGLYEQFF. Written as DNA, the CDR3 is TGTGCCAGCAGCCACAGTCTCGGAGGGCTTTACGAGCAGTTCTTC.

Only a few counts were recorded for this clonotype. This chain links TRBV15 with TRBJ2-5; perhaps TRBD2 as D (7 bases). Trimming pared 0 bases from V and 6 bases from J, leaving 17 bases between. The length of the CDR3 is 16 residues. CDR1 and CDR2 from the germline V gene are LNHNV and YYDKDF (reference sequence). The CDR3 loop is CATSRDRGEGSQTQYF. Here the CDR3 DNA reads TGTGCCACCAGCAGAGATAGGGGGGAGGGGAGTCAGACCCAGTACTTC.

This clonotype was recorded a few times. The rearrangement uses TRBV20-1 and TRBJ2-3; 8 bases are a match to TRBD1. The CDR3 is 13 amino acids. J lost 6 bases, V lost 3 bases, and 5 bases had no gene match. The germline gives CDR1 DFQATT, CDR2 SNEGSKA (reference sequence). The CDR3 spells CSARRTGRDTQYF. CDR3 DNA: TGCAGTGCTAGGAGGACAGGGAGGGATACGCAGTATTTT.

CDR3 protein: CATQDRGYTDTQYF. The CDR3 DNA sequence: TGTGCCACCCAGGACAGGGGGTACACAGATACGCAGTATTTT. The V and J genes are TRBV24-1 and TRBJ2-3; TRBD1 matches 10 bases. The CDR3 has 14 amino acids. V shed 9 bases and J 2 bases; nucleotides not matched to a gene: 4. CDR1 is KGHDR, CDR2 SFDVKD, per germline.

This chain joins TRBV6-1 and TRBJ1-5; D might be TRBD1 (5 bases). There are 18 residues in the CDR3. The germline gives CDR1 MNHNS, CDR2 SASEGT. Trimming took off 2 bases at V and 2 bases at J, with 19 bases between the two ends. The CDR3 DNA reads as TGTGCCAGCAGTGAAACATTTAGGCTGGGGGTCGGCAATCAGCCCCAGCATTTT. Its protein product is CASSETFRLGVGNQPQHF.

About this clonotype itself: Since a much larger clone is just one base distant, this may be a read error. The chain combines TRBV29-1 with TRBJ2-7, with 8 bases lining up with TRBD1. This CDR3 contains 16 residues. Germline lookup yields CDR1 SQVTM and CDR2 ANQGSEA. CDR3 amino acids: CTARLPRQGAFYEQYF. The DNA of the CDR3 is TGCACCGCCCGCCTCCCTCGGCAGGGGGCTTTCTACGAGCAGTACTTC.